These 13 T cell receptor beta chains were all obtained from the same sample, sequenced in a study of blood T cell repertoires in COVID-19. Sequencing was performed with immunoSEQ multiplex PCR; in TCRdb, only in-frame clones are kept and a portion is missing. The sample records under 300,000 clones, 88% being singletons. The sequencing sample was made of PBMCs or T cells enriched from blood (not recorded which). All receptors come from a woman in her forties or fifties who had recovered from COVID-19.

This chain links TRBV7-6 with TRBJ1-1; D gene ambiguous. CDR1 is SGHVS, CDR2 FNYEAQ, per germline. CDR3 length equals 15 residues. V dropped 1 base and J dropped 1 base, with 10 bases sitting between them. The CDR3 reads CASSLVSNPNTEAFF. CDR3 nucleotide sequence: TGTGCCAGCAGCTTAGTCTCTAACCCGAACACTGAAGCTTTCTTT.

The rearrangement joins TRBV27 to TRBJ2-7; TRBD2 matches 11 bases. The CDR3 runs 15 residues. V was pared by 5 bases and J by 3 bases, with 6 bases of the junction left unmatched. CDR1 is MNHEY and CDR2 is SMNVEV in the germline V gene (reference sequence). Here the CDR3 DNA reads TGTGCCAGCAGTGACGGGACTAGCGGTATCTACGAGCAGTACTTC. Protein sequence: CASSDGTSGIYEQYF.

The rearrangement links TRBV9 to TRBJ2-1; a possible D gene is TRBD2 (6 bases). V was cut by 4 bases and J by 8 bases, with 22 bases left in between. This CDR3 contains 16 residues. Germline values: CDR1 SGDLS, CDR2 YYNGEE. The CDR3 bases are TGTGCCAGCAGCTACCTGGATAGCGGCTATGCGGATGAGCAGTTCTTC. The encoded protein is CASSYLDSGYADEQFF.

The chain couples TRBV19 to TRBJ2-1; 9 bases align to TRBD2. The CDR3 spans 16 residues. Per germline, CDR1 LNHDA and CDR2 SQIVND (reference sequence). V was pared by 5 bases and J by 5 bases, with 10 bases of the junction left unmatched. The CDR3 DNA follows: TGTGCCAGTAGTCCTAACGCCGGGACTAGCAACAATGAGCAGTTCTTC. It codes for CASSPNAGTSNNEQFF.

This chain joins TRBV5-1 and TRBJ2-1, with TRBD2 matching 7 bases. The V gene end was trimmed by 4 bases and the J gene end by 0 bases; junction bases not matched to a gene: 7. The CDR3 runs to 16 residues. Germline-derived CDR1 and CDR2 are SGHRS and YFSETQ. The CDR3 region is CASSARAGDSYNEQFF. CDR3 sequence (DNA): TGCGCCAGCAGCGCCCGGGCGGGGGACTCCTACAATGAGCAGTTCTTC.

The J gene is TRBJ2-7, the V gene TRBV6-5, with 9 bases identical to TRBD1. Germline V gives CDR1 MNHEY, CDR2 SVGAGI. With 4 bases clipped from V and 10 bases from J, the junction kept 5 bases outside the gene matches. CDR3 length: 12 residues. CDR3: CASSSGTGSQYF. As DNA, the CDR3 is TGTGCCAGCAGTTCCGGGACAGGGAGTCAGTACTTC.

This chain uses TRBV28 with TRBJ2-3; 8 nucleotides agree with TRBD2. The CDR3 runs 16 residues. The junction had 14 bases not matched to a gene; V was cut back by 5 bases and J by 7 bases. Germline loops: CDR1 MDHEN, CDR2 SYDVKM. The chain's CDR3 is CASSPLRAGDSYTQYF. DNA of the CDR3: TGTGCCAGCAGTCCCTTACGAGCGGGAGACTCCTATACGCAGTATTTT.

The rearrangement links TRBV4-3 to TRBJ2-1; D is unclear. The germline V gene encodes CDR1 LGHNA and CDR2 YSLEER. Deletions cut 2 bases from V and 9 bases from J, with 11 bases between. The CDR3 has 13 amino acids. CDR3 residues: CASSQFVYGEQFF. The CDR3 coding sequence is TGCGCCAGCAGCCAATTTGTTTACGGTGAGCAGTTCTTC.

The chain joins TRBV7-9 to TRBJ1-5; tentative D call: TRBD1 (5 bases). The CDR3 runs to 15 residues. Trimming shortened V by 5 bases and J by 4 bases, and 15 bases separated the two germline ends. Per the germline V gene, CDR1 is SEHNR and CDR2 is FQNEAQ (reference sequence). CDR3 amino acids: CASSPGAGWNQPQHF. The CDR3 nucleotides are TGTGCCAGCAGCCCCGGTGCAGGGTGGAATCAGCCCCAGCATTTT.

As concerns this clone: The identical CDR3 is also encoded by other nucleotide sequences in the sample. The gene calls are TRBV28 and TRBJ1-1; D gene unclear. Trimming shortened V by 3 bases and J by 1 base, and 3 bases separated the two germline ends. The CDR3 runs 12 residues. Germline CDR1 reads MDHEN; CDR2 reads SYDVKM. The DNA for the CDR3 is TGTGCCAGCAGTTTGCGGAACACTGAAGCTTTCTTT. Protein product: CASSLRNTEAFF.

The V gene is TRBV11-2, the J gene TRBJ2-4; D is unclear. This CDR3 spans 16 amino acids. In germline, CDR1 is SGHAT, CDR2 FQNNGV. The V end lost 3 bases, the J end lost 5 bases, and 17 bases lay between the germline ends. CDR3 amino acids: CASSLGASPLQNIQYF. CDR3 coding DNA: TGTGCCAGCAGCTTGGGCGCCTCCCCCCTCCAAAACATTCAGTACTTC.

The chain carries TRBV27 and TRBJ1-6, with D hard to call. Trimming shortened V by 4 bases and J by 8 bases, and 9 bases separated the two germline ends. The CDR3 contains 13 residues. Germline CDR1 MNHEY, CDR2 SMNVEV (reference sequence). The CDR3 DNA follows: TGTGCCAGCAGTTATTACACCTATTCACCCCTCCACTTT. This encodes CASSYYTYSPLHF.

This chain joins TRBV5-1 and TRBJ1-3; tentative D call: TRBD1 (6 bases). From germline, CDR1 is SGHRS and CDR2 YFSETQ. Between the trimmed V and J ends, which lost 4 bases and 0 bases, there was a span of 11 bases. The CDR3 loop spans 15 amino acids. CDR3 sequence: CASSEQGRSGNTIYF. In nucleotides, the CDR3 is TGCGCCAGCAGCGAACAGGGACGCTCTGGAAACACCATATATTTT.